This T cell receptor (beta chain) came from a study of CD8 T cells in ankylosing spondylitis. Germline CDR1 reads DFQATT; CDR2 reads SNEGSKA (reference sequence). The CDR3 consists of 14 residues. With 6 bases removed from V and 0 bases from J, the gap between germline ends came to 12 bases. Points on this clonotype: Its antigen is still unknown.

Study observations and caveats: Some of the motif variants had earlier been found in reactive arthritis patients' fluid and blood. From matched ankylosing spondylitis synovial fluid, disease-linked clones were reportedly recovered at significantly enriched levels. For ankylosing spondylitis blood, a TCR beta motif of under 10 highly homologous variants appeared characteristic.

Construction of TCR beta libraries was performed using quantitative 5'-RACE with molecular barcodes. TCRdb called the 5' RACE reads again in MiXCR, with one record for every CDR3 protein. The profile covers approximately 550,000 distinct CDR3 sequences, with roughly 13% appearing a single time and around 6.8% taken by the ten largest. The sequence came from a male donor with ankylosing spondylitis. This sequence joins TRBV20-1 and TRBJ2-1; possible D gene TRBD2, 6 bases. The sample taken for sequencing was blood, either unsorted or a sorted T cell fraction (not recorded which). The CDR3 DNA is TGCAGTGCCGTAGCGGCGAGCTCCTACAATGAGCAGTTCTTC. It is translated as CSAVAASSYNEQFF.